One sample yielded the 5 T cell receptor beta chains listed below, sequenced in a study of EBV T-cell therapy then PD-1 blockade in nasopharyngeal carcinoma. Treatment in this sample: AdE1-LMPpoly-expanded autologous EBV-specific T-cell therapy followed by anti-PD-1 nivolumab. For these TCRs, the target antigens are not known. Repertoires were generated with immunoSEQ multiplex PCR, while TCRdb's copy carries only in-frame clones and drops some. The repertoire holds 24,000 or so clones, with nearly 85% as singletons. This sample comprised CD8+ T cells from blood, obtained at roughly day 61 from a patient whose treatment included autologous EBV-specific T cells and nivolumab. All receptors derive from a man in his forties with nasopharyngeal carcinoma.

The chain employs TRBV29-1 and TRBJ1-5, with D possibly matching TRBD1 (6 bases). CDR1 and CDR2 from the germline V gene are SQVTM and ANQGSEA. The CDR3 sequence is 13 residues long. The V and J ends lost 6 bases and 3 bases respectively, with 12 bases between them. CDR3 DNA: TGCAGCGTGGAACAGGGATTCAATCAGCCCCAGCATTTT. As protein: CSVEQGFNQPQHF. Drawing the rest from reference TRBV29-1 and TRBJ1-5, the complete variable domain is SAVISQKPSRDICQRGTSLTIQCQVDSQVTMMFWYRQQPGQSLTLIATANQGSEATYESGFVIDKFPISRPNLTFSTLTVSNMSPEDSSIYLCSVEQGFNQPQHFGDGTRLSIL.

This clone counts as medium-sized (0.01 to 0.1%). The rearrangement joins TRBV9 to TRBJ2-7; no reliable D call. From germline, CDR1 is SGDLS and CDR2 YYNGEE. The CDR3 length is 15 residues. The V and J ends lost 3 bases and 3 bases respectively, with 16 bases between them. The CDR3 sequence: CASSASGFPFYEQYF. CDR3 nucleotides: TGTGCCAGCAGCGCCTCAGGCTTTCCCTTCTACGAGCAGTACTTC.

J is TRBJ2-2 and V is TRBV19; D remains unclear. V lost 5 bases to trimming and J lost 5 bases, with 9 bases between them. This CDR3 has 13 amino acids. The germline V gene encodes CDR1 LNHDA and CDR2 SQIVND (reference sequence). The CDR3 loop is CASSPKGTGELFF. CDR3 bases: TGTGCCAGTAGTCCTAAGGGAACCGGGGAGCTGTTTTTT. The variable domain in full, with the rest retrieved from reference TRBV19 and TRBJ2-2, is DGGITQSPKYLFRKEGQNVTLSCEQNLNHDAMYWYRQDPGQGLRLIYYSQIVNDFQKGDIAEGYSVSREKKESFPLTVTSAQKNPTAFYLCASSPKGTGELFFGEGSRLTVL.

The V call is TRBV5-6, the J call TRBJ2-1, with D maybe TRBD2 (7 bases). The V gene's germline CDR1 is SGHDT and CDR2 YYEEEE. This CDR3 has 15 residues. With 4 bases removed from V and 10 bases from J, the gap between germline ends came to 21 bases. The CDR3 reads CASSPGWGGAREQFF. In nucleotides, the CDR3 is TGTGCCAGCAGCCCAGGTTGGGGGGGGGCACGGGAGCAGTTCTTC.

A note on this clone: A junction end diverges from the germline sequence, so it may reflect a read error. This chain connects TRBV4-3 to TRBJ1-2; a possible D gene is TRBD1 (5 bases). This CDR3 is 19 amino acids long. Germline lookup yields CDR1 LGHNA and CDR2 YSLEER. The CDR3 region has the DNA TGCGCCAGCTGCCAAGTTGAGAGGACGGGGGGACCTATTGGGGATGGCTACACCTTC. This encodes CASCQVERTGGPIGDGYTF.